This T cell receptor beta chain is from a study of cytomegalovirus exposure and HLA in healthy donors (dated by TCRdb to about 2017). Study-wide context: An earlier analysis of some 550 of the donors reported 250 to 300 Gb of sequence data and some 120 million unique TCR beta sequences from about 179 million T cells. Every repertoire in the discovery cohort had been generated on one and the same sequencing platform. The later analysis used no new phenotypic data to find candidate immune exposures, relying instead on TCR beta sequences and their occurrence across donors. To predict cytomegalovirus infection status, the study combined high-throughput TCR immunosequencing, statistical association of individual TCRs with disease status, and machine learning. The study used immunosequencing to profile the T cell repertoires of approximately 690 subjects and linked those repertoires to cytomegalovirus serostatus. Class I and class II HLA loci were covered by the typing at four-digit resolution. In a later analysis, previously published TCR beta repertoires from hundreds of donors were re-analyzed and high-resolution HLA genotyping was added so that TCR occurrence patterns could be studied. An early release that covered roughly 600 HLA-typed donors contained approximately 320 gigabases of sequencing data and approximately 85 million unique TCR sequences. Several DR-DQ haplotypes were treated as single units for association and clustering because of strong linkage in the cohort. A later genetic analysis used genome-wide SNP genotypes for about 65% of the 666 donors, treating that subset as a discovery cohort. The study aimed to test whether signatures of past pathogen exposure could be identified by cataloging public T cell receptors. Donor age, sex, ethnicity and CMV serostatus were collected together with the repertoire data. On average, around 240,000 unique TCR beta nucleotide sequences were sequenced per donor among 398 genotyped donors of the cohort, with about 17% of those sequences being non-productive. Typing coverage varied by locus: roughly 620-640 donors for A, B, C, DRB1 and DQB1; roughly 500 for DQA1; around 570 for DPA1; more than 450 for DPB1. The genetic ancestry cluster associated with self-reported Caucasian donors included about 84% of the approximately 400 genotyped donors. In an earlier analysis of roughly 540 of the donors, high-throughput TCR beta sequencing was used to judge whether each TCR beta V gene segment behaved as functional or pseudogenic. Besides the first cohort of 550 to 750 subjects, a separate validation cohort made up of 120 different subjects was used. General conclusions and limits of the study: Linkage disequilibrium might explain the correlated functional status among segregating V segments, but an unknown experimental factor could not be excluded. Some IMGT-functional V segments, including TRBV6-2 and TRBV6-3, could not be told apart with the 87-base-pair reads, so those segments were excluded. In a later analysis, HLA-associated TCR beta chains were found to be more clonally expanded and to have lower generation probabilities than equally common non-associated chains. The presence/absence analyses assumed that sequencing depth was roughly uniform across donors, and that assumption may not be true. Roughly 17 rarely observed V segments, including chromosome 9 orphons, were excluded from the earlier analysis of several hundred of the donors because counts were too low. Cytomegalovirus status was reported to be diagnosed by the classifier with high specificity and sensitivity in both the original and validation cohorts. The sequencing pipeline was judged likely to have produced a cluster of highly shared sequence variants as a technical artifact. In an earlier analysis of around 500 of the donors, most TCR beta V segments appeared in productive rearrangements about 87% or about 30% of the time, broadly matching IMGT annotations. The cohort was sequenced for TCR beta chains only, and without alpha or paired-chain data the features that could be detected were limited. It was suggested by the authors that the approach could potentially be generalized to other disease states and immunological phenotypes. A later genetic analysis associated a missense DCLRE1C variant with V-gene and J-gene trimming of TCR beta chains, and an independent cohort replicated the association. In a later genetic analysis, fewer N-insertions in productive TCRs were reported among donors in an Asian-associated ancestry cluster than the approximately 670-donor mean. Several of the top co-occurrence clusters appeared to be linked to parvovirus B19, influenza, CMV and Epstein-Barr virus, according to a later analysis. A few of the identified cytomegalovirus-associated TCR beta chains were confirmed in vitro to be specific for cytomegalovirus antigens. Specific HLA alleles were associated with over 15,000 TCR beta sequences at a false discovery rate of 0.05 in a later analysis. Most TCR sequences were observed very rarely across donors, whereas some public TCRs were present in many individuals. A later analysis found that TCR association rates varied across HLA loci, with DRB1 alleles showing the most associated TCRs and HLA-C alleles the fewest. Because HLA typing was unavailable for some donors at each locus, only the typed subset was used in association tests. For the cohort, immune exposure information was limited to CMV serostatus. A later analysis found that most CMV-associated TCR beta chains appeared HLA-restricted, with HLA associations seemingly driven largely by CMV exposure. A further reported finding was that TCR beta sequences accurately predicted the HLA-A and HLA-B alleles for most subjects in the first cohort. When HLA alleles, especially DR and DQ, strongly co-occurred, attributing TCR associations to individual alleles was difficult. A total of 164 TCR beta chains were listed by the study as associated with cytomegalovirus.

In total, roughly 710 healthy bone marrow donors made up the cohort. At the time of sampling, every cohort member was nominally healthy, though immune exposures that went unrecorded were likely present. The donor tested CMV seronegative, placing the donor among the roughly 340 seronegative members of the cohort. A peripheral blood sample was collected from each donor, and TCR beta sequencing was performed on peripheral blood mononuclear cells. Genomic DNA was extracted from the blood cell samples with the Qiagen DNeasy Blood Extraction Kit. Receptor libraries were prepared by the immunoSEQ multiplex PCR assay. For the multiplex PCR, a mixture combining 60 forward primers for TCR Vbeta segments and 13 reverse primers for TCR Jbeta segments was used. The CDR3 region of rearranged TCR beta genes was amplified from genomic DNA by a multiplex PCR assay. On the Illumina HiSeq System, the amplified TCR beta libraries were sequenced as 87-base-pair reads. The paper's processing steps were these. A later analysis counted around 72 million unique TCR beta chains across the 550 to 700 repertoires, and roughly 11 million of these chains were shared by at least two donors. Raw reads were error-corrected and collapsed into unique sequences by a nearest-neighbor algorithm in which closely related sequences were merged to remove PCR and sequencing errors. V, D and J gene segments were assigned by aligning CDR3 sequences to IMGT reference sequences. For a sequence to be retained, a match of at least six nucleotides was required to both a V gene segment and a J gene segment. A rearrangement was called productive if the CDR3 had no stop codons and remained in frame with V and J, and every other rearrangement was called non-productive. Following IMGT convention, CDR3 was defined as the stretch from the second conserved V-encoded cysteine up to the conserved J-encoded phenylalanine. The earlier analysis of some 600 of the donors excluded sequences that lacked an unambiguous match to a single V gene segment. An earlier analysis of 587 of the donors called V segments functional above 56.7% productive rearrangements and segregating when the between-donor standard deviation exceeded 5%. A statistical classification framework was developed to diagnose cytomegalovirus status using the catalog of TCR beta chain sequences. A later analysis assigned V and J genes by comparing TCR nucleotide sequences with IMGT/GENE-DB human TR gene sequences. In a later analysis, CDR3 sequences and most-parsimonious VDJ recombination scenarios were assigned using the TCRdist pipeline. In a later analysis, each TCR beta chain was defined by its CDR3 amino acid sequence together with its V-gene family, and reads lacking a unique V-gene family were excluded. To address suspected cross-contamination and a sequencing artifact, a later analysis removed around 600 highly shared, low-generation-probability nucleotide sequences. For each public chain, a later analysis derived a clonal expansion index from normalized ranks of inferred template counts within each repertoire. A later analysis computed generation probabilities with a VDJ recombination model fitted to out-of-frame rearrangements, and checked the results against IGoR. Hypergeometric tests were used in a later analysis to score TCR-TCR, TCR-HLA and TCR-CMV co-occurrence, with a repertoire-size bias correction applied to the TCR pairs. In a later analysis, false discovery rates were estimated by permuting HLA or CMV assignments 20 times. A later analysis grouped co-occurring TCRs with DBSCAN, adding TCRdist sequence similarity when clustering within HLA-allele-positive subsets. Repertoires with fewer than 30,000 or more than 120,000 public chains were left out of co-occurrence clustering, as were a handful of repertoires with anomalous nucleotide sharing. As stored in TCRdb, this immuneACCESS dataset retains in-frame rearrangements with V and J assigned. A fraction of the clones does not appear; measured against another copy, unresolved V genes explain less than half of the discrepancy, and the remainder lacks a known reason. Clonal size and the V and J genes are those of that table, whereas D and trimming came from the DNA. The sample table lists around 80,000 clones, around 81% of them with a count of one. Together, the top ten hold around 1.5% of the sample.

The CDR3 spans 12 residues, from the cysteine through the phenylalanine. Left in the record is the CDR3 DNA by itself, 36 bases read in frame from the first base. The germline V gene specifies MDHEN as CDR1 and SYDVKM as CDR2. V gives up 6 bases and J gives up 3 bases, and the segment between their germline ends measures 8 bases. Notes on this clone: Its antigen is currently not known. No base quality information exists; no much larger clone differs at one position.

Recombination linked TRBV28 to TRBJ1-2; the D gene remains uncertain. Sample: PBMCs. This clonotype was obtained from a man aged 40-49 years in good health and CMV-seronegative. The DNA is TGTGCCAGCAGAGATACGGACTATGGCTACACCTTC. The encoded protein is CASRDTDYGYTF.